The 27 T cell receptor beta chains below come from one sample, sequenced in a study of blood T cell repertoires in COVID-19. TCRdb's table, derived via immunoSEQ multiplex PCR, lists solely in-frame clones and lacks some. The sample has 180,000 or so clones, 86% seen once; the top ten hold 0.99%. The sample comprised peripheral blood. These receptors all come from a man aged 18 to 29 with acute or convalescent COVID-19.

The V gene is TRBV6-4, the J gene TRBJ2-5; 8 bases match TRBD2. Germline CDR1 and CDR2: MRHNA and SNTAGT. With 6 bases clipped from V and 0 bases from J, the junction kept 18 bases outside the gene matches. The CDR3 sequence is 19 residues long. The CDR3 nucleotides read TGTGCCAGCAGGGGTATAATGATGGCGGGGGGCCAGTACCAAGAGACCCAGTACTTC. Translated, it gives CASRGIMMAGGQYQETQYF.

The chain recombines TRBV11-2 with TRBJ2-7; 13 bases map to TRBD2. The CDR3 contains 15 residues. J lost 2 bases, V lost 3 bases, and 1 base had no gene match. The germline V gene has CDR1 SGHAT and CDR2 FQNNGV. This CDR3 reads CASSLGLAGTYEQYF. CDR3 coding DNA: TGTGCCAGCAGCTTGGGACTAGCGGGAACCTACGAGCAGTACTTC.

The chain recombines TRBV30 with TRBJ1-1; TRBD1 agrees at 8 bases. This CDR3 has 15 residues. With 2 bases clipped from V and 1 base from J, the junction kept 6 bases outside the gene matches. The germline V gene encodes CDR1 GTSNPN and CDR2 SVGIG (reference sequence). CDR3 loop: CAWSLRDRGNTEAFF. CDR3 nucleotide sequence: TGTGCCTGGAGTCTCCGCGACAGGGGGAACACTGAAGCTTTCTTT.

The chain carries TRBV7-9 and TRBJ2-1, with D possibly being TRBD2 (5 bases). V lost 4 bases and J lost 8, with 18 bases in between. The germline V gene encodes CDR1 SEHNR and CDR2 FQNEAQ (reference sequence). This CDR3 contains 15 residues. Here the CDR3 DNA reads TGTGCCAGCAGCTCCTTTGTAGTCTTGCGGGATGAGCAGTTCTTC. As protein: CASSSFVVLRDEQFF.

CDR3 sequence (DNA): TGCAGCGTTGATCTTTTGGCATTCGAGGCTACTGAGCAGTTCTTC. It encodes CSVDLLAFEATEQFF. V is TRBV29-1 and J is TRBJ2-1; D uncertain. The CDR3 totals 15 residues. The germline V gene has CDR1 SQVTM and CDR2 ANQGSEA. The V and J ends lost 3 bases and 9 bases respectively, with 21 bases between them.

The CDR3 spells CASSPMGSKNQPQHF. CDR3 DNA sequence: TGTGCCAGCAGCCCTATGGGCTCAAAGAATCAGCCCCAGCATTTT. V gene TRBV2 combines with J gene TRBJ1-5, with no clear D. This CDR3 is built from 15 residues. The germline V gene encodes CDR1 SNHLY and CDR2 FYNNEI. Trimming cost V 6 bases and J 4 bases, with 16 bases left between them.

The CDR3 DNA is TGCGCCAGCAGCCAAGTCCAGGGGGTAGGAAACACCATATATTTT. Its protein product is CASSQVQGVGNTIYF. This rearrangement joins TRBV4-1 to TRBJ1-3, with 7 bases lining up with TRBD1. Germline CDR1 and CDR2: MGHRA and YSYEKL. The CDR3 is 15 amino acids. With 1 base clipped from V and 4 bases from J, the junction kept 4 bases outside the gene matches.

The J gene is TRBJ1-2, the V gene TRBV12-3 or TRBV12-4; no reliable D call. V shed 10 bases and J shed 8 bases, with 20 bases lying between them. This CDR3 comprises 13 residues. The CDR3 region has the DNA TGTGCCACCAAAGACGGACTGGGCTACGGCTACACCTTC. Protein: CATKDGLGYGYTF.

The V and J genes are TRBV30 and TRBJ1-4; no clear D gene. Trimming pared 4 bases from V and 7 bases from J, leaving 13 bases between. Germline CDR1 is GTSNPN and CDR2 is SVGIG (reference sequence). This CDR3 contains 13 residues. CDR3 residues: CAWKPRSSEKLFF. In nucleotides, the CDR3 is TGTGCCTGGAAGCCGCGGTCGTCTGAAAAACTGTTTTTT.

The V call is TRBV6-5, the J call TRBJ1-2; 9 positions match TRBD1. Germline CDR1 MNHEY, CDR2 SVGAGI. The CDR3 contains 14 residues. The junction had 9 bases not matched to a gene; V was cut back by 6 bases and J by 7 bases. The CDR3 region is CASRTYRGLLGYTF. The CDR3 DNA follows: TGTGCCAGCAGAACCTACAGGGGGCTTCTTGGCTACACCTTC.

The chain uses TRBV6-5 and TRBJ2-7; 7 bases are a match to TRBD1. Per germline, CDR1 MNHEY and CDR2 SVGAGI. Trimming removed 3 bases from V and 2 bases from J; junction bases left unmatched: 4. There are 14 residues in the CDR3. The CDR3 nucleotides are TGTGCCAGCAGTTATGGGACAGATACCTACGAGCAGTACTTC. As protein: CASSYGTDTYEQYF.

This chain uses TRBV28 with TRBJ1-3, with D maybe TRBD1 (5 bases). The CDR3 length is 15 residues. Between the trimmed V and J ends, which lost 3 bases and 0 bases, there was a span of 9 bases. CDR1 and CDR2 (germline): MDHEN, SYDVKM. The CDR3, as DNA: TGTGCCAGCAGTTTTCGGCAGGGCTCTGGAAACACCATATATTTT. Amino acid sequence: CASSFRQGSGNTIYF.

The J gene is TRBJ1-1, the V gene TRBV10-1, with 10 bases aligning to TRBD1. The CDR3 is made up of 14 amino acids. CDR1 is WNHNN and CDR2 is SYGVQD in the germline V gene (reference sequence). After removal of 3 bases from V and 3 bases from J, the junction contained 1 base not matched to a gene. CDR3 protein: CASSEGTGDTEAFF. Here the CDR3 DNA reads TGCGCCAGCAGTGAAGGGACAGGGGACACTGAAGCTTTCTTT.

The chain joins TRBV28 to TRBJ2-5; 10 bases align to TRBD1. CDR1 is MDHEN and CDR2 is SYDVKM in the germline V gene. Losses at the gene ends were 5 bases for V and 4 bases for J; bases not matched to a gene: 4. This CDR3 spans 14 amino acids. This chain's CDR3 is CASSHDRGRETQYF. CDR3 DNA: TGTGCCAGCAGTCACGACAGGGGGCGAGAGACCCAGTACTTC.

A few counts support this clone. The chain couples TRBV3-1 (or the pseudogene TRBV3-2) to TRBJ1-3, with 7 bases fitting TRBD1. Germline V lookup: CDR1 LGHDT, CDR2 YNNKEL (reference sequence). Germline trimming cut 5 bases from V and 0 bases from J; bases unmatched to any gene: 7. The CDR3 has 16 amino acids. The CDR3 nucleotides read TGTGCCAGCAGCTCCGGGGACAGCATCTCTGGAAACACCATATATTTT. This translates into CASSSGDSISGNTIYF.

Here the CDR3 reads CATSPEVAGSYNEQFF. For the CDR3, the DNA is TGTGCCACCAGCCCCGAGGTTGCGGGGAGTTACAATGAGCAGTTCTTC. The chain recombines TRBV15 with TRBJ2-1; D possibly corresponds to TRBD2 (6 bases). Germline CDR1 is LNHNV and CDR2 is YYDKDF (reference sequence). This CDR3 spans 16 amino acids. The V and J ends lost 5 bases and 4 bases respectively, with 18 bases between them.

The rearrangement joins TRBV7-3 to TRBJ2-5, with D maybe TRBD2 (6 bases). V lost 2 bases to trimming and J lost 1 base, with 8 bases between them. The CDR3 runs 14 residues. Germline assignment: CDR1 SGHTA and CDR2 FQGTGA. The DNA of the CDR3 is TGTGCCAGCAGCTTAGCGGGGAGCCAAGAGACCCAGTACTTC. Translating it yields CASSLAGSQETQYF.

The chain uses TRBV2 and TRBJ1-2; 8 nucleotides match TRBD1. V dropped 2 bases and J dropped 14; count of bases not matched to a gene: 7. The V gene's germline CDR1 is SNHLY and CDR2 FYNNEI. The CDR3 runs 12 residues. The CDR3 reads CASSEPPTGATF. The CDR3 region has the DNA TGTGCCAGCAGTGAACCACCGACAGGGGCGACCTTC.

The J gene is TRBJ2-1, the V gene TRBV5-1; a possible D gene is TRBD1 (7 bases). V lost 0 bases to trimming and J lost 10 bases, with 17 bases between them. The length of the CDR3 is 15 residues. Germline CDR1 SGHRS, CDR2 YFSETQ. The CDR3, as DNA: TGCGCCAGCAGCTTGGCAGGGGGGCCGGGGCGAGAGCAGTTCTTC. It encodes CASSLAGGPGREQFF.

This chain joins TRBV19 and TRBJ1-6, with D hard to call. This CDR3 comprises 16 residues. Germline loops: CDR1 LNHDA, CDR2 SQIVND (reference sequence). Trimming stripped 5 bases from V and 4 bases from J, with 15 bases between. The CDR3 reads CASSGEVAPYNSPLHF. CDR3 nucleotide sequence: TGTGCCAGTAGTGGGGAGGTGGCACCTTATAATTCACCCCTCCACTTT.

The CDR3 sequence is CASKESGYLAEAFF. CDR3 DNA: TGTGCCAGCAAGGAGTCGGGGTATTTGGCTGAAGCTTTCTTT. The genes are TRBV5-5 and TRBJ1-1; D remains ambiguous. In germline, CDR1 is SGHKS, CDR2 YYEKEE (reference sequence). The V and J ends lost 6 bases and 6 bases respectively, with 18 bases between them. The CDR3 consists of 14 residues.

The chain recombines TRBV7-8 with TRBJ2-1; D not certain. CDR1 is SGHVS, CDR2 FQNEAQ, per germline. V was pared by 1 base and J by 5 bases, with 9 bases between. The CDR3 is made up of 14 amino acids. This CDR3 is CASSLEAADNEQFF. CDR3 DNA: TGTGCCAGCAGCTTAGAGGCGGCAGACAATGAGCAGTTCTTC.

This clone was recorded only once. The rearrangement uses TRBV6-6 and TRBJ1-4, with 8 bases that match TRBD1. V dropped 2 bases and J dropped 6; count of bases not matched to a gene: 2. The CDR3 contains 14 residues. Per germline, CDR1 MNHNY and CDR2 SVGAGI (reference sequence). The CDR3 nucleotides are TGTGCCAGCAGTTACGGACAGGGTGATGAAAAACTGTTTTTT. It is translated as CASSYGQGDEKLFF.

V usage is TRBV28 and J usage is TRBJ2-3; D uncertain. From germline, CDR1 is MDHEN and CDR2 SYDVKM. Deletions cut 6 bases from V and 1 base from J, with 11 bases between. This CDR3 comprises 14 residues. CDR3 nucleotide sequence: TGTGCCAGCAGACGGCTAACAGGCACAGATACGCAGTATTTT. Amino acid sequence: CASRRLTGTDTQYF.

V and J are TRBV27 and TRBJ1-2; the D is unclear. CDR3 length: 13 amino acids. Germline V gene data show CDR1 as MNHEY and CDR2 as SMNVEV (reference sequence). Deletions cut 3 bases from V and 4 bases from J, with 9 bases between. The CDR3 protein is CASSFGESYGYTF. CDR3 in DNA: TGTGCCAGCAGTTTCGGGGAAAGCTATGGCTACACCTTC.

This chain joins TRBV9 and TRBJ1-2; 7 nucleotides align to TRBD1. The germline CDR1 and CDR2 sequences are SGDLS and YYNGEE. The V gene end was trimmed by 5 bases and the J gene end by 3 bases; junction bases not matched to a gene: 10. This CDR3 has 15 amino acids. CDR3 in amino acids: CASRDQTGTDYGYTF. Written as DNA, the CDR3 is TGTGCCAGCAGAGACCAGACAGGGACGGACTATGGCTACACCTTC.

The chain employs TRBV6-4 and TRBJ1-2; 10 nucleotides align to TRBD1. The CDR3 totals 18 residues. V shed 6 bases, J shed 7 bases, and the junction held 20 bases outside the gene matches. Germline-derived CDR1 and CDR2 are MRHNA and SNTAGT. The CDR3 sequence: CASSERGGTGDTYSGYTF. CDR3 DNA: TGTGCCAGCAGCGAACGAGGGGGGACAGGGGACACCTACTCTGGCTACACCTTC.